This TCR beta chain was captured in a study of T cell responses to AZD1222 COVID-19 vaccine. In the case of this clone: No antigen is known for it.

Study-wide findings and caveats: Researchers took repertoire samples only after the peak T cell response had come. Clonal diversity was possibly underestimated, and white British individuals and females predominated among donors.

The length of the CDR3 is 16 residues. V lost 6 bases to trimming and J lost 8 bases; unmatched junction nucleotides: 10. Germline loops: CDR1 LNHDA, CDR2 SQIVND (reference sequence). Repertoires were generated with immunoSEQ multiplex PCR, while TCRdb's copy carries only in-frame clones and drops some. The profile covers around 130,000 clones, with 85% to 95% appearing a single time and 0.85% to 0.95% taken by the ten largest. The sequence was obtained from an adult in good health. V gene TRBV19 combines with J gene TRBJ1-6; 10 bases line up with TRBD1. This specimen was peripheral blood, taken on day 0 of AZD1222 vaccination. CDR3 nucleotide sequence: TGTGCCAGTAGGGCGACAGGGGGCATTTTGTATTCACCCCTCCACTTT. Protein: CASRATGGILYSPLHF.